The 24 T cell receptor beta chains below come from one sample, sequenced in a study of technical replicates of blood from a handful of donors. Here immunoSEQ multiplex PCR was the method, and the copy in TCRdb shows in-frame clones only, minus some. This sample has fewer than 20,000 clones, with around 86% found just once. The sample consisted of PBMCs. The receptors derive from a human donor in good health.

This clone was seen a single time. The chain is built from TRBV10-3 and TRBJ2-5, with 8 bases matching TRBD1. In germline, CDR1 is ENHRY, CDR2 SYGVKD. The junction had 3 bases not matched to a gene; V was cut back by 6 bases and J by 0 bases. This CDR3 has 14 residues. Written as DNA, the CDR3 is TGTGCCATCAGCCGGACAGGGTACCAAGAGACCCAGTACTTC. It codes for CAISRTGYQETQYF.

V is TRBV6-1 and J is TRBJ2-1; TRBD2 aligns across 10 bases. The J segment lost 0 bases and the V segment lost 1 base, leaving 3 bases of the junction unmatched. This CDR3 region has 17 residues. CDR1 is MNHNS and CDR2 is SASEGT in the germline V gene. CDR3 sequence (DNA): TGTGCCAGCAGTGAAGGACTAGCGGGTTTCTCCTACAATGAGCAGTTCTTC. Residues: CASSEGLAGFSYNEQFF.

By proportion, this clone is medium-sized. The CDR3 sequence is CASSQDQGSGANVLTF. The CDR3 bases are TGTGCCAGCAGCCAAGATCAGGGCTCTGGGGCCAACGTCCTGACTTTC. The chain combines TRBV4-2 with TRBJ2-6; a weak D match, TRBD1 (5 bases). The germline V gene has CDR1 LGHNA and CDR2 YNFKEQ. The CDR3 sequence is 16 residues long. V was shortened by 0 bases and J by 0 bases, with 6 bases between the two germline ends.

The chain links TRBV19 to TRBJ2-1; TRBD2 matches 7 bases. V trimming: 0 bases; J trimming: 4 bases; junction bases outside the gene matches: 3. The CDR3 totals 15 residues. Germline V gene lookup returns CDR1 LNHDA and CDR2 SQIVND (reference sequence). Here the CDR3 reads CASSIEGGGYNEQFF. CDR3 bases: TGTGCCAGTAGTATAGAGGGGGGAGGGTACAATGAGCAGTTCTTC.

The rearrangement links TRBV5-1 to TRBJ2-2; 10 bases match TRBD2. The CDR3 extends over 15 amino acids. V dropped 7 bases and J dropped 5; count of bases not matched to a gene: 8. Germline values: CDR1 SGHRS, CDR2 YFSETQ. The CDR3 DNA is TGCGCCAGCCAGGGGCTAGCGGGAGAGACCGGGGAGCTGTTTTTT. It specifies CASQGLAGETGELFF.

The chain uses TRBV4-2 and TRBJ2-2, with D possibly matching TRBD2 (5 bases). V lost 2 bases to trimming and J lost 0 bases, with 19 bases between them. The germline V gene has CDR1 LGHNA and CDR2 YNFKEQ. The CDR3 has 19 residues. CDR3 loop: CASSQIVAGSHTNTGELFF. The CDR3 DNA is TGTGCCAGCAGCCAAATTGTTGCGGGCAGCCACACGAACACCGGGGAGCTGTTTTTT.

The rearrangement uses TRBV7-2 and TRBJ2-3; 7 bases are shared with TRBD2. This CDR3 has 14 residues. J gave up 2 bases and V 3 bases, and 2 bases lay outside the gene matches. The germline CDR1 and CDR2 sequences are SGHTA and FQGNSA. CDR3 sequence reads: CASSLSGTTDTQYF. Written as DNA, the CDR3 is TGTGCCAGCAGCTTGAGCGGGACCACAGATACGCAGTATTTT.

The chain uses TRBV19 and TRBJ2-1; D uncertain. Germline lookup yields CDR1 LNHDA and CDR2 SQIVND (reference sequence). Trimming shortened V by 6 bases and J by 15 bases, and 18 bases separated the two germline ends. CDR3 length: 12 residues. This CDR3 reads CASRDDTRVWFF. The CDR3 DNA reads TGTGCCAGTAGAGATGACACCCGAGTGTGGTTCTTC.

The V and J genes are TRBV5-1 and TRBJ2-2; 8 bases match TRBD1. The CDR3 has 16 amino acids. Trimming at V came to 5 bases and at J to 3 bases, leaving 9 bases not matched to a gene. Germline CDR1 reads SGHRS; CDR2 reads YFSETQ. CDR3 in amino acids: CASREPGQVYTGELFF. In DNA, the CDR3 is TGCGCCAGCAGGGAACCGGGACAGGTTTACACCGGGGAGCTGTTTTTT. Filled out from reference TRBV5-1 and TRBJ2-2, the complete variable domain reads KAGVTQTPRYLIKTRGQQVTLSCSPISGHRSVSWYQQTPGQGLQFLFEYFSETQRNKGNFPGRFSGRQFSNSRSEMNVSTLELGDSALYLCASREPGQVYTGELFFGEGSRLTVL.

The rearrangement uses TRBV5-4 and TRBJ1-2; 9 bases line up with TRBD1. Germline CDR1 and CDR2: SGHNT and YYREEE (reference sequence). The CDR3 is 16 amino acids. Germline trimming cut 4 bases from V and 0 bases from J; bases unmatched to any gene: 7. CDR3 DNA: TGTGCCAGCAGCCCGGGACAGGGAGCTACTAACTATGGCTACACCTTC. This encodes CASSPGQGATNYGYTF.

V is TRBV9 and J is TRBJ2-3; D might be TRBD1 (5 bases). V gave up 5 bases and J gave up 4 bases, with 11 bases separating them. From germline, CDR1 is SGDLS and CDR2 YYNGEE. This CDR3 has 13 amino acids. CDR3 residues: CASRPTASDTQYF. The CDR3 nucleotides read TGTGCCAGCAGACCGACAGCCTCAGATACGCAGTATTTT.

The chain's CDR3 is CASSVDGRREGTIYF. In nucleotides, the CDR3 is TGTGCCAGCAGCGTAGACGGGAGGAGGGAGGGCACCATATATTTT. The rearrangement uses TRBV9 and TRBJ1-3; D gene ambiguous. The V end lost 0 bases, the J end lost 9 bases, and 16 bases lay between the germline ends. Germline CDR1 reads SGDLS; CDR2 reads YYNGEE. The length of the CDR3 is 15 residues.

The CDR3 nucleotides are TGTGCCAGCAATCCAACCGGGACTAGCGGGGTCACGCAGTATTTT. Translating gives CASNPTGTSGVTQYF. The V gene is TRBV7-3, the J gene TRBJ2-3; 13 bases are a match to TRBD2. Trimming removed 7 bases from V and 9 bases from J; junction bases left unmatched: 10. The CDR3 contains 15 residues. The V gene's germline CDR1 is SGHTA and CDR2 FQGTGA.

The V call is TRBV2, the J call TRBJ1-5; weak D call: TRBD1 (5 bases). The germline CDR1 and CDR2 sequences are SNHLY and FYNNEI. The CDR3 covers 14 residues. V lost 6 bases and J 6 bases, leaving 15 bases between the germline ends. This chain's CDR3 is CASSGPGHGQPQHF. The CDR3 DNA follows: TGTGCCAGCAGCGGACCAGGGCATGGTCAGCCCCAGCATTTT.

This rearrangement joins TRBV7-8 to TRBJ2-5; a possible D gene is TRBD2 (6 bases). The V end lost 4 bases, the J end lost 5 bases, and 11 bases lay between the germline ends. From germline, CDR1 is SGHVS and CDR2 FQNEAQ. The CDR3 runs to 13 residues. In DNA form, the CDR3 reads TGTGCCAGCAGCTCCGGGGGTCGGGAGACCCAGTACTTC. Residues: CASSSGGRETQYF.

The V call is TRBV30, the J call TRBJ2-1, with 8 bases lining up with TRBD2. CDR1 and CDR2 (germline): GTSNPN, SVGIG (reference sequence). The CDR3 loop spans 15 amino acids. V lost 7 bases, J lost 8 bases, and 16 bases stayed unmatched. CDR3 sequence (DNA): TGTGCCTCAAATGGGCTAGCGGGTTTGGGGCATGAGCAGTTCTTC. Protein sequence: CASNGLAGLGHEQFF.

The chain uses TRBV2 and TRBJ2-5, with 8 bases matching TRBD1. The germline CDR1 and CDR2 sequences are SNHLY and FYNNEI. V shed 8 bases and J 0 bases; nucleotides not matched to a gene: 8. CDR3 length equals 15 residues. The CDR3 bases are TGTGCCAGCGGGGCAGGGACAGGATACCAAGAGACCCAGTACTTC. This sequence encodes CASGAGTGYQETQYF. The entire variable domain, with the rest obtained from reference TRBV2 and TRBJ2-5, is as follows: EPEVTQTPSHQVTQMGQEVILRCVPISNHLYFYWYRQILGQKVEFLVSFYNNEISEKSEIFDDQFSVERPDGSNFTLKIRSTKLEDSAMYFCASGAGTGYQETQYFGPGTRLLVL.

The chain carries TRBV10-3 and TRBJ1-5; possibly TRBD1 for D (5 bases). Trimming pared 9 bases from V and 2 bases from J, leaving 11 bases between. This CDR3 has 13 residues. Per germline, CDR1 ENHRY and CDR2 SYGVKD. CDR3 region: CAIKGSGNQPQHF. The CDR3 coding sequence is TGTGCCATTAAGGGGTCGGGCAATCAGCCCCAGCATTTT.

The chain joins TRBV1 to TRBJ1-1; the table names TRBD1, a call not compared with the DNA. TRBV1 counts as a pseudogene. This CDR3 is built from 14 residues. The CDR3 region is CTSSQPPRGPEAFF. The CDR3 region has the DNA TGCACCAGCAGCCAACCCCCTAGGGGCCCTGAAGCTTTCTTT.

The chain carries TRBV5-4 and TRBJ2-3; TRBD2 matches at 11 bases. The CDR3 sequence is 18 residues long. The J segment lost 5 bases and the V segment lost 2 bases, leaving 13 bases of the junction unmatched. The germline CDR1 and CDR2 sequences are SGHNT and YYREEE (reference sequence). CDR3 sequence: CASSFGLAGNHAGDTQYF. In DNA, the CDR3 is TGTGCCAGCAGCTTCGGACTAGCGGGTAACCACGCGGGAGATACGCAGTATTTT.

The genes are TRBV19 and TRBJ1-2; 7 bases are a match to TRBD1. Germline V gene sequence: CDR1 LNHDA, CDR2 SQIVND (reference sequence). The V segment lost 10 bases and the J segment 5 bases; nucleotides outside the gene matches: 10. CDR3 length equals 13 residues. CDR3 sequence: CATRDSLSYGYTF. The CDR3 DNA is TGTGCCACCCGGGACAGTCTTTCTTATGGCTACACCTTC. The full variable domain, rest sourced from reference TRBV19 and TRBJ1-2, is DGGITQSPKYLFRKEGQNVTLSCEQNLNHDAMYWYRQDPGQGLRLIYYSQIVNDFQKGDIAEGYSVSREKKESFPLTVTSAQKNPTAFYLCATRDSLSYGYTFGSGTRLTVV.

V gene TRBV19 combines with J gene TRBJ2-2; D perhaps matches TRBD2 (5 bases). Trimming took 6 bases from V and 4 from J, leaving 9 bases between them. CDR1 and CDR2 from the germline V gene are LNHDA and SQIVND (reference sequence). The CDR3 runs 13 residues. Here the CDR3 reads CASSPGVTGELFF. The CDR3 coding sequence is TGTGCCAGTAGCCCCGGGGTCACCGGGGAGCTGTTTTTT.

The chain employs TRBV11-2 and TRBJ1-3, with D perhaps TRBD1 (6 bases). V was cut by 0 bases and J by 1 base, with 13 bases left in between. The CDR3 has 17 residues. Germline V lookup: CDR1 SGHAT, CDR2 FQNNGV. The DNA for the CDR3 is TGTGCCAGCAGCTTAGAGGGGGCCAGGGGATCTGGAAACACCATATATTTT. Protein: CASSLEGARGSGNTIYF.

The rearrangement joins TRBV28 to TRBJ2-5, with D tentatively TRBD1 (6 bases). V lost 3 bases to trimming and J lost 2 bases, with 13 bases between them. The CDR3 is made up of 15 amino acids. Germline V gives CDR1 MDHEN, CDR2 SYDVKM. The CDR3 DNA reads TGTGCCAGCAGTTTGTTCGGGACACTGCAAGAGACCCAGTACTTC. Amino acids: CASSLFGTLQETQYF.